The T cell receptor beta chain described here comes from a study of PD-1 blockade in classical Hodgkin lymphoma. Sequencing was performed with immunoSEQ multiplex PCR; in TCRdb, only in-frame clones are kept and a portion is missing. The data hold over 25,000 clones, with around 70% observed a single time. Exposure to brentuximab vedotin varied, and each patient had relapsed following autologous stem cell transplantation. Worth noting for this clone: Its antigen is currently unknown.

Study results and caveats: Only CD4+ TCR diversity, not CD8+, had risen significantly by C4D1.

Germline V gene data show CDR1 as SGHDN and CDR2 as FVKESK. This CDR3 region has 16 residues. V dropped 0 bases and J dropped 4 bases, with 10 bases sitting between them. The receptor was isolated from a human donor with classical Hodgkin lymphoma. The source material was peripheral blood mononuclear cells (PBMCs), sampled before the second cycle of nivolumab. This rearrangement joins TRBV14 to TRBJ2-6, with a tentative D call TRBD1 (5 bases). The CDR3 DNA is TGTGCCAGCAGCCAAGATCAGGGTTCCGGGGCCAACGTCCTGACTTTC. It yields the protein CASSQDQGSGANVLTF.